Below are 2 T cell receptor beta chains sequenced from a single sample in a study of beta chain features in type 1 diabetes (dated by TCRdb to 2016 to 2019). What the study reported, not specific to this receptor: A moderate but significant shortening of TCRB CDR3 length was observed in type 1 diabetes patients in all four CD4+ subsets.

Which antigens these TCRs recognize remains unknown. Library generation was performed with the immunoSEQ multiplex PCR assay. The entire amount of isolated RNA was reverse transcribed using the High Capacity cDNA Reverse Transcription Kit, so the sequenced TCRB transcripts were expressed ones. Entries here come from immuneACCESS through TCRdb and include only in-frame sequences with V and J called. Some clones fail to appear in such tables; in the studies checked, an unresolved V gene covers under half of the shortfall, and the cause of the remainder is unknown. The sample table shows about 650,000 clones, and around 12% are seen once. The ten largest make up around 0.12% of the sample. Specimen: naive CD4+ T cells from blood. The meaning of the sample's cell subset or site label: true naive CD4+ T cells. These receptors all stem from a man aged 25 to 40 with type 1 diabetes.

This clone was found a few times. This sequence joins TRBV6-6 and TRBJ2-5; D gene unclear. Germline CDR1 reads MNHNY; CDR2 reads SVGAGI (reference sequence). V lost 3 bases, J lost 5 bases, and 10 bases lay in between. The CDR3 has 13 residues. Written as DNA, the CDR3 is TGTGCCAGCAGTTATACAAATCGCGAGACCCAGTACTTC. It encodes CASSYTNRETQYF.

This rearrangement joins TRBV30 to TRBJ1-6, with 8 bases fitting TRBD1. Germline values: CDR1 GTSNPN, CDR2 SVGIG (reference sequence). Trimming cost V 3 bases and J 9 bases; bases outside gene matches: 10. The CDR3 is 15 amino acids. Here the CDR3 DNA reads TGTGCCTGGAGGGACAGGGCGGGAGGAATTTCACCCCTCCACTTT. Translating it yields CAWRDRAGGISPLHF. The whole variable domain, remainder taken from reference TRBV30 and TRBJ1-6, is SQTIHQWPATLVQPVGSPLSLECTVEGTSNPNLYWYRQAAGRGLQLLFYSVGIGQISSEVPQNLSASRPQDRQFILSSKKLLLSDSGFYLCAWRDRAGGISPLHFGNGTRLTVT.